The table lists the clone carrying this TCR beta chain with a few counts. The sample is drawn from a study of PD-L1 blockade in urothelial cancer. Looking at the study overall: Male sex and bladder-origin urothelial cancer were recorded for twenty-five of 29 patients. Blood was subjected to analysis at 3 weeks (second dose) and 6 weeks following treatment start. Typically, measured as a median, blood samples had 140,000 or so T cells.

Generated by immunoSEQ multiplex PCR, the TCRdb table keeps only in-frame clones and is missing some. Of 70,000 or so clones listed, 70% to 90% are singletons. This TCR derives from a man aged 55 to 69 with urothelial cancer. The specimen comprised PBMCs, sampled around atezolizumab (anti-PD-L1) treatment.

CDR3: CASSEGDRGLEKLFF. CDR3 nucleotides: TGTGCCAGCAGCGAGGGAGACAGGGGGCTGGAAAAACTGTTTTTT. This sequence joins TRBV9 and TRBJ1-4; 10 bases line up with TRBD1. This CDR3 region has 15 residues. The germline V gene encodes CDR1 SGDLS and CDR2 YYNGEE. V lost 3 bases and J lost 8; bases outside the gene matches: 7.